This TCR beta chain was sequenced in a study of blood T cells in healthy people across ages. Germline assignment: CDR1 SGHVS and CDR2 FNYEAQ. CDR3 length equals 13 residues. Trimming removed 5 bases from V and 5 bases from J, with 12 bases in between. Alongside a J-beta primer mix, a sample-barcoded 5' primer served in a second PCR lasting roughly 7 to 12 cycles. TCRdb reprocessed the 5' RACE reads via MiXCR and lists one record per CDR3 protein. Found here are just under 750,000 distinct CDR3 sequences, approximately 21% of them singletons; the top ten hold around a fifth. The chain recombines TRBV7-6 with TRBJ2-5; D is undetermined. Material: blood. The origin of this receptor is a man in his sixties or seventies in good health. CDR3 in amino acids: CASSPPYTETQYF. CDR3 DNA: TGTGCCAGCAGCCCCCCTTACACCGAGACCCAGTACTTC.